These 27 T cell receptor beta chains were all obtained from the same sample, sequenced in a study of chemoradiotherapy in HPV16-positive cancers. Measured with immunoSEQ multiplex PCR; TCRdb has only the in-frame clones, and not every one. The table lists about 5,400 clones, approximately 80% of them singletons. The sample was collected from a patient who underwent chemoradiotherapy. The receptor source for this set is a human donor with HPV-associated anogenital cancer.

This clone occurred once. V usage is TRBV5-1 and J usage is TRBJ2-1; weak D call: TRBD2 (6 bases). Trimming left V 5 bases short and J 0 bases short, with 15 bases between. Germline V gives CDR1 SGHRS, CDR2 YFSETQ. The CDR3 spans 16 residues. The CDR3 nucleotides are TGCGCCAGCAGTACCAGGGCGGGGCGCTCCTACAATGAGCAGTTCTTC. Translating it yields CASSTRAGRSYNEQFF.

This clone was seen only once. The chain joins TRBV18 to TRBJ2-7, with 9 positions matching TRBD1. CDR1 is KGHSH, CDR2 LQKENI, per germline. This CDR3 has 15 residues. The trim removed 2 bases at V and 6 bases at J, leaving 8 bases unmatched. CDR3 region: CASSPGRQGVSEQYF. CDR3 DNA: TGTGCCAGCTCACCAGGGAGACAGGGGGTCAGCGAGCAGTACTTC.

The chain recombines TRBV5-1 with TRBJ2-1, with TRBD1 as a possible D gene (6 bases). Germline CDR1 and CDR2: SGHRS and YFSETQ. This CDR3 has 16 amino acids. V shed 0 bases and J shed 4 bases, with 14 bases lying between them. CDR3 sequence reads: CASSLEQGRGYNEQFF. For the CDR3, the DNA is TGCGCCAGCAGCTTGGAACAGGGTAGGGGTTACAATGAGCAGTTCTTC. Together with reference TRBV5-1 and TRBJ2-1, the CDR3 gives the full variable domain: KAGVTQTPRYLIKTRGQQVTLSCSPISGHRSVSWYQQTPGQGLQFLFEYFSETQRNKGNFPGRFSGRQFSNSRSEMNVSTLELGDSALYLCASSLEQGRGYNEQFFGPGTRLTVL.

This chain joins TRBV19 and TRBJ1-1; D possibly corresponds to TRBD1 (6 bases). This CDR3 is 15 amino acids long. Per germline, CDR1 LNHDA and CDR2 SQIVND (reference sequence). The ends were cut back, 7 bases at V and 4 bases at J, with 19 bases in the middle. The CDR3 DNA sequence: TGTGCCAGTATTGACACACAGGGCCTAATCACTGAAGCTTTCTTT. Protein: CASIDTQGLITEAFF.

This chain connects TRBV2 to TRBJ1-5, with D perhaps matching TRBD1 (6 bases). Looked up from germline, CDR1 is SNHLY and CDR2 is FYNNEI. V lost 3 bases and J lost 3, with 12 bases in between. This CDR3 contains 15 residues. CDR3 sequence reads: CASSEWTEVNQPQHF. CDR3 coding DNA: TGTGCCAGCAGTGAGTGGACAGAGGTCAATCAGCCCCAGCATTTT.

The J gene is TRBJ1-5, the V gene TRBV30; D gene unclear. From germline, CDR1 is GTSNPN and CDR2 SVGIG (reference sequence). This CDR3 is built from 15 residues. Trimming removed 3 bases at V and 0 bases at J, with 12 bases between. CDR3 residues: CAWSAKVYSNQPQHF. CDR3 bases: TGTGCCTGGAGCGCTAAAGTGTATAGCAATCAGCCCCAGCATTTT.

CDR3 amino acids: CASSLVAGPSTDTQYF. The CDR3 DNA reads TGTGCCAGCAGCTTGGTAGCGGGGCCTAGCACAGATACGCAGTATTTT. The rearrangement joins TRBV5-5 to TRBJ2-3; 8 nucleotides line up with TRBD2. CDR3 length equals 16 residues. Germline CDR1 SGHKS, CDR2 YYEKEE (reference sequence). The junction had 3 bases not matched to a gene; V was cut back by 0 bases and J by 0 bases.

The rearrangement uses TRBV4-1 and TRBJ2-5; no clear D. Germline-derived CDR1 and CDR2 are MGHRA and YSYEKL. The CDR3 covers 13 residues. V was pared by 1 base and J by 5 bases, with 8 bases between. Here the CDR3 reads CASSQGQRETQYF. The CDR3 DNA follows: TGCGCCAGCAGCCAAGGGCAGAGGGAGACCCAGTACTTC.

The chain uses TRBV7-9 and TRBJ1-2; 9 nucleotides agree with TRBD1. Per germline, CDR1 SEHNR and CDR2 FQNEAQ (reference sequence). The CDR3 length is 16 residues. Unmatched junction bases numbered 14, after V lost 4 bases and J lost 8 bases. The CDR3 region is CASSSPAYGQGHGYTF. For the CDR3, the DNA is TGTGCCAGCAGCTCCCCCGCCTATGGACAGGGGCACGGCTACACCTTC.

This clone came up a few times. V gene TRBV2 combines with J gene TRBJ2-7; tentatively, D is TRBD2 (7 bases). This CDR3 region has 15 residues. V was shortened by 5 bases and J by 4 bases, with 18 bases between the two germline ends. Germline V gene data show CDR1 as SNHLY and CDR2 as FYNNEI. The CDR3 bases are TGTGCCAGCAGTCCCCGAAGAGGGGGGGTATACGAGCAGTACGTC. As protein: CASSPRRGGVYEQYV.

The V call is TRBV30, the J call TRBJ2-3; 7 bases agree with TRBD2. Germline CDR1 GTSNPN, CDR2 SVGIG (reference sequence). V lost 8 bases, J lost 6 bases, and 14 bases stayed unmatched. The CDR3 has 14 amino acids. Here the CDR3 DNA reads TGTGCCCGTCAACGAGCTAGCGGAAGTGATACGCAGTATTTT. Encoded protein: CARQRASGSDTQYF. Full variable domain (missing parts from reference TRBV30 and TRBJ2-3): SQTIHQWPATLVQPVGSPLSLECTVEGTSNPNLYWYRQAAGRGLQLLFYSVGIGQISSEVPQNLSASRPQDRQFILSSKKLLLSDSGFYLCARQRASGSDTQYFGPGTRLTVL.

The V and J genes are TRBV11-2 and TRBJ2-7; TRBD1 matches at 8 bases. The V gene's germline CDR1 is SGHAT and CDR2 FQNNGV. This CDR3 contains 15 residues. The J segment lost 5 bases and the V segment lost 2 bases, leaving 8 bases of the junction unmatched. The CDR3 loop is CASSLTGTGIHEQYF. DNA of the CDR3: TGTGCCAGCAGCTTAACTGGGACAGGAATCCACGAGCAGTACTTC.

The V and J genes are TRBV5-1 and TRBJ2-5; TRBD2 matches at 15 bases. CDR3 size: 16 residues. After removal of 3 bases from V and 4 bases from J, the junction contained 4 bases not matched to a gene. Germline CDR1 reads SGHRS; CDR2 reads YFSETQ. Here the CDR3 DNA reads TGCGCCAGCAGCTGGACTAGCGGGGGGGCTGGAGAGACCCAGTACTTC. Its protein product is CASSWTSGGAGETQYF.

V is TRBV11-1 and J is TRBJ2-2; D possibly corresponds to TRBD2 (6 bases). This CDR3 spans 15 amino acids. Germline CDR1 reads SGHAT; CDR2 reads FQDESV (reference sequence). V gave up 3 bases and J gave up 3 bases, with 11 bases separating them. CDR3 DNA sequence: TGTGCCAGCAGCTTTTGGGACTCAGACACCGGGGAGCTGTTTTTT. Encoded protein: CASSFWDSDTGELFF.

This clone has more than one count but fewer than ten. This sequence joins TRBV4-1 and TRBJ2-1; tentatively, D is TRBD2 (7 bases). Germline V CDR1 and CDR2: MGHRA, YSYEKL. V shed 1 base and J shed 0 bases, with 13 bases lying between them. The CDR3 covers 17 residues. The CDR3 spells CASSQGARGASYNEQFF. CDR3 nucleotide sequence: TGCGCCAGCAGCCAAGGGGCCCGGGGGGCCTCCTACAATGAGCAGTTCTTC.

This clone has only a few counts. The chain is built from TRBV15 and TRBJ2-1; D tentatively reads TRBD1 or TRBD2 (7 bases each). This CDR3 region has 16 residues. CDR1 and CDR2 from the germline V gene are LNHNV and YYDKDF (reference sequence). Trimming shortened V by 1 base and J by 3 bases, and 13 bases separated the two germline ends. In nucleotides, the CDR3 is TGTGCCACCAGCAGAGGGGGGGGACAGATCTACAATGAGCAGTTCTTC. Translated, it gives CATSRGGGQIYNEQFF.

The gene calls are TRBV7-2 and TRBJ2-7, with 8 bases aligning to TRBD1. The CDR3 consists of 13 residues. The germline V gene has CDR1 SGHTA and CDR2 FQGNSA. Trimming at V came to 3 bases and at J to 7 bases, leaving 5 bases not matched to a gene. CDR3 in amino acids: CASSLGGQAEQYV. In DNA, the CDR3 is TGTGCCAGCAGCTTGGGGGGACAGGCAGAGCAGTACGTC.

The chain has TRBV4-1 and TRBJ2-1, with 10 bases lining up with TRBD2. The CDR3 length is 20 residues. The ends lost 3 bases at V and 0 bases at J; junction bases unmatched: 14. Germline-derived CDR1 and CDR2 are MGHRA and YSYEKL. CDR3 sequence (DNA): TGCGCCAGCAGCCAGTACCCAACTAGCGGGGCCCGGAGCTCCTACAATGAGCAGTTCTTC. It codes for CASSQYPTSGARSSYNEQFF.

This chain links TRBV29-1 with TRBJ2-4; 9 nucleotides line up with TRBD1. CDR3 length: 13 amino acids. The germline V gene encodes CDR1 SQVTM and CDR2 ANQGSEA. V was pared by 3 bases and J by 5 bases, with 2 bases of the junction left unmatched. CDR3 amino acids: CSVEGQGQNIQYF. CDR3 in DNA: TGCAGCGTTGAGGGACAGGGTCAAAACATTCAGTACTTC.

The chain links TRBV28 to TRBJ2-2; 8 bases agree with TRBD2. Germline lookup yields CDR1 MDHEN and CDR2 SYDVKM. The CDR3 has 15 residues. V shed 2 bases and J 5 bases; nucleotides not matched to a gene: 4. The CDR3 sequence is CASSLDGRGTGELFF. For the CDR3, the DNA is TGTGCCAGCAGTTTAGACGGGAGGGGAACCGGGGAGCTGTTTTTT. Filled out from reference TRBV28 and TRBJ2-2, the complete variable domain reads DVKVTQSSRYLVKRTGEKVFLECVQDMDHENMFWYRQDPGLGLRLIYFSYDVKMKEKGDIPEGYSVSREKKERFSLILESASTNQTSMYLCASSLDGRGTGELFFGEGSRLTVL.

The V call is TRBV18, the J call TRBJ1-3; D remains ambiguous. This CDR3 region has 13 residues. Deletions cut 5 bases from V and 2 bases from J, with 7 bases between. Germline values: CDR1 KGHSH, CDR2 LQKENI. In DNA form, the CDR3 reads TGTGCCAGCTCAAGGACGGCTGGAAACACCATATATTTT. Translation gives CASSRTAGNTIYF.

The J gene is TRBJ1-6, the V gene TRBV18; D is perhaps TRBD1 (6 bases). The V gene lost 6 bases and the J gene lost 6 bases, with 24 bases spanning the gap. Germline V gene data show CDR1 as KGHSH and CDR2 as LQKENI. CDR3 length: 18 residues. CDR3 in amino acids: CASSPSAFRTASNSPLHF. The CDR3 DNA sequence: TGTGCCAGCTCGCCCTCGGCTTTTCGGACAGCCAGTAATTCACCCCTCCACTTT.

The rearrangement links TRBV4-1 to TRBJ1-4, with TRBD1 matching 7 bases. Looked up from germline, CDR1 is MGHRA and CDR2 is YSYEKL. This CDR3 spans 14 amino acids. V lost 8 bases, J lost 8 bases, and 11 bases stayed unmatched. The DNA for the CDR3 is TGCGCCAGCGGATTGACAGGGTACAGGGAAAAACTGTTTTTT. As protein: CASGLTGYREKLFF.

The rearrangement joins TRBV7-2 to TRBJ1-3; D not certain. Germline assignment: CDR1 SGHTA and CDR2 FQGNSA. The length of the CDR3 is 14 residues. V dropped 1 base and J dropped 0 bases, with 4 bases sitting between them. CDR3 in amino acids: CASSLDGSGNTIYF. As DNA, the CDR3 is TGTGCCAGCAGCTTAGACGGCTCTGGAAACACCATATATTTT.

This chain joins TRBV12-5 and TRBJ2-5, with 10 bases matching TRBD2. J gave up 2 bases and V 1 base, and 4 bases lay outside the gene matches. This CDR3 has 16 amino acids. Germline V gene sequence: CDR1 LGHNT, CDR2 FRNRAP. The CDR3 spells CASGLGVAGGQETQYF. In DNA, the CDR3 is TGTGCTAGTGGTTTGGGTGTAGCGGGGGGACAAGAGACCCAGTACTTC.

The chain carries TRBV19 and TRBJ2-2, with D hard to call. Per germline, CDR1 LNHDA and CDR2 SQIVND (reference sequence). CDR3 length: 14 amino acids. With 0 bases removed from V and 4 bases from J, the gap between germline ends came to 6 bases. CDR3 sequence: CASSIDAGTGELFF. CDR3 DNA sequence: TGTGCCAGTAGTATAGATGCAGGCACCGGGGAGCTGTTTTTT.

The CDR3, as DNA: TGTGCCAGTAGTAATAATCCGCGGGCAGATACGCAGTATTTT. It encodes CASSNNPRADTQYF. J is TRBJ2-3 and V is TRBV19; TRBD2 might be the D (5 bases). Per the germline V gene, CDR1 is LNHDA and CDR2 is SQIVND (reference sequence). V dropped 4 bases and J dropped 4 bases, with 12 bases sitting between them. This CDR3 contains 14 residues. The full variable domain, rest sourced from reference TRBV19 and TRBJ2-3, is DGGITQSPKYLFRKEGQNVTLSCEQNLNHDAMYWYRQDPGQGLRLIYYSQIVNDFQKGDIAEGYSVSREKKESFPLTVTSAQKNPTAFYLCASSNNPRADTQYFGPGTRLTVL.